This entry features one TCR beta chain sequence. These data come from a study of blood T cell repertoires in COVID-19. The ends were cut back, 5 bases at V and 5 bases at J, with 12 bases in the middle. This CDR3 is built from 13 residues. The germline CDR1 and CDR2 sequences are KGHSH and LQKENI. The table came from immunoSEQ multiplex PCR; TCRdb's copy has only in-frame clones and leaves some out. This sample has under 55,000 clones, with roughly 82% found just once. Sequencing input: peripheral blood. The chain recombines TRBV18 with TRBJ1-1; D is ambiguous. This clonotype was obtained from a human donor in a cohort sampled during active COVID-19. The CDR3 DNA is TGTGCCAGCTCATCTCCGACGGGGACTGAAGCTTTCTTT. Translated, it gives CASSSPTGTEAFF.